This T cell receptor (beta chain) was observed in a study of tumor-infiltrating lymphocytes in primary liver carcinoma. Across the study: Enrolled patients were male and female, aged 30 to 69 years.

RNA isolated from unsorted whole blood supplied the blood RNA, with germline DNA also extracted. The authors made TCR beta cDNA from around 500 ng total RNA with a constant-region primer. Three-round nested multiplex PCR performed with slightly modified ARM-PCR produced the TCR beta libraries. The opening two PCR rounds, nine to eleven cycles each, paired TRBV1-TRBV30 forward primers with a C-beta reverse primer. Using its own MiXCR run on the multiplex PCR reads, TCRdb lists one record per CDR3 protein. The table records fewer than 250,000 distinct CDR3 sequences, less than 70% of them present only once. CDR1 and CDR2 from the germline V gene are MNHEY and SVGAGI. The CDR3 runs 16 residues. A few counts support this clonotype. A read error may account for a junction end that differs from germline.

The sample taken for sequencing was peripheral blood. The chain employs TRBV6-5 and TRBJ2-7; 10 bases are shared with TRBD2. This TCR was recovered from a woman in her sixties with primary liver carcinoma and hepatitis B virus infection. The CDR3, as DNA: TGTGCCAACGGAAGACTCATAGCGGGAGGCTCCTACGAGCAATACTTC. Its protein is CANGRLIAGGSYEQYF.